This T cell receptor (beta chain) was identified in a study of T cell clones after liver transplantation. Data came from immunoSEQ multiplex PCR; TCRdb stores just in-frame clones and leaves some out. The sample has under 150,000 clones; less than 95% are singletons. The table lists this clone with a count of one. This CDR3 comprises 15 residues. Trimming pared 0 bases from V and 1 base from J, leaving 10 bases between. Germline V gene lookup returns CDR1 SGHNT and CDR2 YENEEA. This TCR came from a human patient who received a liver transplant. Some T cells may be graft donor cells. The source material was CD4+ T cells from blood, sampled 12 months after liver transplant. The rearrangement uses TRBV11-3 and TRBJ2-7; weak D call: TRBD2 (5 bases). CDR3 in amino acids: CASSLESSGSYEQYF. CDR3 nucleotide sequence: TGTGCCAGCAGCTTAGAATCGAGCGGTTCCTACGAGCAGTACTTC.